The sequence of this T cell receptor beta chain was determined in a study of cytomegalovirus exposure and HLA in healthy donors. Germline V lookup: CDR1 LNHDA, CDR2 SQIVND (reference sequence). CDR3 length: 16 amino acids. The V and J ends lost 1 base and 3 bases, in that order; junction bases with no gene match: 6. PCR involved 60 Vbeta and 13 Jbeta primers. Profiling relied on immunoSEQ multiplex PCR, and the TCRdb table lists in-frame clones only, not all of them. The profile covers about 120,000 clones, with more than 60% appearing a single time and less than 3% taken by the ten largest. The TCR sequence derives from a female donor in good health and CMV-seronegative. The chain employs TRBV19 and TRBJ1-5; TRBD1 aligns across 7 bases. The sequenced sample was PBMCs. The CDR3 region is CASSIVWQGVNQPQHF. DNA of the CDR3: TGTGCCAGTAGTATAGTTTGGCAGGGGGTCAATCAGCCCCAGCATTTT. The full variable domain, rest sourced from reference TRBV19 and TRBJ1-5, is DGGITQSPKYLFRKEGQNVTLSCEQNLNHDAMYWYRQDPGQGLRLIYYSQIVNDFQKGDIAEGYSVSREKKESFPLTVTSAQKNPTAFYLCASSIVWQGVNQPQHFGDGTRLSIL.